The following is a T cell receptor beta chain sequence with its context. TCRdb ran MiXCR on the RT-PCR reads and lists one entry per CDR3 protein. Among approximately 490,000 distinct CDR3 sequences listed, about 7.2% were seen once. The V end was cut by 1 base, the J end by 7 bases, with 14 bases between. The length of the CDR3 is 14 residues. CDR1 and CDR2 from the germline V gene are SGHTA and FQGNSA. These data are taken from a study of response to subunit inactivated influenza vaccine. The specimen comprised PBMCs from blood, sampled roughly 24 months after vaccination. The chain combines TRBV7-2 with TRBJ2-7; either TRBD1 or TRBD2 may fit D (6 bases each). This receptor was obtained from a man in his fifties or sixties who received an inactivated influenza vaccine. CDR3 sequence reads: CASSLEGQGREQYF. The CDR3, as DNA: TGTGCCAGCAGCTTAGAGGGGCAGGGGAGGGAGCAGTACTTC. Drawing the rest from reference TRBV7-2 and TRBJ2-7, the complete variable domain is GAGVSQSPSNKVTEKGKDVELRCDPISGHTALYWYRQSLGQGLEFLIYFQGNSAPDKSGLPSDRFSAERTGGSVSTLTIQRTQQEDSAVYLCASSLEGQGREQYFGPGTRLTVT.